The clone carrying this TCR beta chain turned up a few times. This CDR3 has 18 residues. Looked up from germline, CDR1 is LGHNA and CDR2 is YSLEER. The V and J ends lost 0 bases and 5 bases respectively, with 22 bases between them. This sample is part of a study of response to subunit inactivated influenza vaccine. TCRdb called the RT-PCR reads again in MiXCR, with one record for every CDR3 protein. This table has about 540,000 distinct CDR3 sequences, roughly 23% appearing once. These data were likewise used in another study, on T cells expressing NK-cell markers. From that paper: UMIs accompanied the 5'RACE template switching by which TCR beta cDNA was made. Over 5 donors had dominant NKG2C+ clonotypes that comprised roughly 1.0-7.0% of their CD8+ T cells. Several donors' CD3+CD56-NKG2C+ cells were dominated by the same clonotypes.

The chain is built from TRBV4-3 and TRBJ1-1; D uncertain. The TCR sequence derives from a man aged 50 or older who received an inactivated influenza vaccine. This specimen was CD4+ T cells sorted from PBMCs, taken roughly 12 days after vaccination. CDR3 amino acids: CASSQEVLPRLRETEAFF. The CDR3 DNA reads as TGCGCCAGCAGCCAAGAAGTACTTCCGCGACTCCGGGAGACTGAAGCTTTCTTT.